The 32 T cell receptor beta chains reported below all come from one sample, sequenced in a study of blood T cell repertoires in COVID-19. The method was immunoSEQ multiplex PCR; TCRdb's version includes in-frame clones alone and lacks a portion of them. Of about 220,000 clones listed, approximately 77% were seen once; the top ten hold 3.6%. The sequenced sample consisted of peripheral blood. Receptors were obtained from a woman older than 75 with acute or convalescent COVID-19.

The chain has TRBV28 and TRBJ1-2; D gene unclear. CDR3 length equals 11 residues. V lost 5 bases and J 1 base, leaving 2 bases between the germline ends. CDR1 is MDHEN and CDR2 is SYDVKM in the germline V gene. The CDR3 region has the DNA TGTGCCAGCAGTCTTAACTATGGCTACACCTTC. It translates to CASSLNYGYTF.

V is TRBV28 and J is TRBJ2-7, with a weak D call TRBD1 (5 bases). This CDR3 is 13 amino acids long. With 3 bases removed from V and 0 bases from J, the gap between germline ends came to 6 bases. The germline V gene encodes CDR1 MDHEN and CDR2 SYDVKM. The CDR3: CASSFQGSYEQYF. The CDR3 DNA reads TGTGCCAGCAGTTTCCAGGGCTCCTACGAGCAGTACTTC.

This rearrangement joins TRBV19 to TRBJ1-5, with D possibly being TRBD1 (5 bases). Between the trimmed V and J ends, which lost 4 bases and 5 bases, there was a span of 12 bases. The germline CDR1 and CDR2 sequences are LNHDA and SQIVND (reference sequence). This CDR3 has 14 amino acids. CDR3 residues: CASSKGARYQPQHF. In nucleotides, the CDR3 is TGTGCCAGTAGTAAAGGGGCGCGTTATCAGCCCCAGCATTTT.

The CDR3 nucleotides are TGTGCCAGCAGCCCCCAGTTACGGAGTAATGAAAAACTGTTTTTT. It encodes CASSPQLRSNEKLFF. The V gene is TRBV9, the J gene TRBJ1-4; D unclear. The V gene's germline CDR1 is SGDLS and CDR2 YYNGEE. Trimming left V 4 bases short and J 4 bases short, with 14 bases between. There are 15 residues in the CDR3.

The CDR3 is CASSYPGGQPQHF. The CDR3 nucleotides read TGTGCCAGCAGTTACCCGGGGGGTCAGCCCCAGCATTTT. The V and J genes are TRBV6-5 and TRBJ1-5, with D possibly TRBD1 on 5 matching bases. This CDR3 is built from 13 residues. Per the germline V gene, CDR1 is MNHEY and CDR2 is SVGAGI. Trimming left V 2 bases short and J 6 bases short, with 8 bases between.

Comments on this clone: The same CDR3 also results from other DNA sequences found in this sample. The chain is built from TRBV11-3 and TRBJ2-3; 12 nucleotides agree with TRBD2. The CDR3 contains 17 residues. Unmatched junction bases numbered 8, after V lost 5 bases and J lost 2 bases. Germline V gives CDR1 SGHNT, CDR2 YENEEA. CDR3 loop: CASSPRLAGDSTDTQYF. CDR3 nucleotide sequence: TGTGCCAGCAGCCCGAGACTAGCGGGGGACTCCACAGATACGCAGTATTTT.

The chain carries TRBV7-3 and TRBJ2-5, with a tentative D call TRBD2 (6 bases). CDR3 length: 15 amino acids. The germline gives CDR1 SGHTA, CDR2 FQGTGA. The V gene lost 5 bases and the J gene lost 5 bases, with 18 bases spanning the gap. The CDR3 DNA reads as TGTGCCAGCAGCGCCGGGACTTTTCCCAGTGAGACCCAGTACTTC. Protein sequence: CASSAGTFPSETQYF.

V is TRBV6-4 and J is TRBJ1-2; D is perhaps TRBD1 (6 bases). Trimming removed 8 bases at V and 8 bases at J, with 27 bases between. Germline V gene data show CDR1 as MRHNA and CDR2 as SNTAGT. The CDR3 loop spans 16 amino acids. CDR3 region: CASAPQGVIPTGGYTF. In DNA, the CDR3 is TGTGCCAGCGCCCCACAGGGCGTCATCCCCACGGGAGGCTACACCTTC.

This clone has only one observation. DNA of the CDR3: TGTGCCAGCAGCTTAACTAGCGGCCAAGAGACCCAGTACTTC. Residues: CASSLTSGQETQYF. The chain carries TRBV11-3 and TRBJ2-5, with 8 bases lining up with TRBD2. This CDR3 contains 14 residues. Trimming took 2 bases from V and 1 from J; bases not matched to a gene: 0. Germline CDR1 reads SGHNT; CDR2 reads YENEEA.

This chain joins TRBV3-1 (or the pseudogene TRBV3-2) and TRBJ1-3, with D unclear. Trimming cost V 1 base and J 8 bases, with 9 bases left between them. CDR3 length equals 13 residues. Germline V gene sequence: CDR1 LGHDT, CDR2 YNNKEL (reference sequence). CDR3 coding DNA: TGTGCCAGCAGCCAAGGCGTCCGGGACACCATATATTTT. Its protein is CASSQGVRDTIYF.

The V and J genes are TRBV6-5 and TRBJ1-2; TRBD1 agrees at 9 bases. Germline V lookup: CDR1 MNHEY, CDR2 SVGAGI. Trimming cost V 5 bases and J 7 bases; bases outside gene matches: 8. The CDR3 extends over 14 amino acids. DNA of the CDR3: TGTGCCAGCAGTCCCCGGGACAGGGCGGGTGGCTACACCTTC. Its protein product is CASSPRDRAGGYTF.

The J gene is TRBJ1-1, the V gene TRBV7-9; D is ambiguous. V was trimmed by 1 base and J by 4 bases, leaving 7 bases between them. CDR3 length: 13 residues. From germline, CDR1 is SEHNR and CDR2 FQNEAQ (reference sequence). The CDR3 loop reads CASSLVMATEAFF. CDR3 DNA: TGTGCCAGCAGCTTAGTAATGGCCACTGAAGCTTTCTTT.

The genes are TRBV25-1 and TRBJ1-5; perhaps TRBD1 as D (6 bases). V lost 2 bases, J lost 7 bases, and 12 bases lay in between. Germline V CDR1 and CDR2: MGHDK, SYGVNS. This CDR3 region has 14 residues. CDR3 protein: CASSETGWGQPQHF. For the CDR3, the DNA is TGTGCCAGCAGTGAAACAGGGTGGGGGCAGCCCCAGCATTTT.

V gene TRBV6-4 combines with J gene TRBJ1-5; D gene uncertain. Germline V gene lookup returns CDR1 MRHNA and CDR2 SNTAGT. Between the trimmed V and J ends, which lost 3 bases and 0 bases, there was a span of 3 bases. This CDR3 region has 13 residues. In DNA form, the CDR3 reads TGTGCCAGCAGTGAACATAGCAATCAGCCCCAGCATTTT. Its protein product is CASSEHSNQPQHF.

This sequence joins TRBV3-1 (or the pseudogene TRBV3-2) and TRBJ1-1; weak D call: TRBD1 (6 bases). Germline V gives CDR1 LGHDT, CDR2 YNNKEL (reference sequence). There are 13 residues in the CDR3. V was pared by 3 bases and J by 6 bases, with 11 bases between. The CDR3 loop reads CASSHMGAAEAFF. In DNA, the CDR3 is TGTGCCAGCAGCCATATGGGGGCGGCTGAAGCTTTCTTT.

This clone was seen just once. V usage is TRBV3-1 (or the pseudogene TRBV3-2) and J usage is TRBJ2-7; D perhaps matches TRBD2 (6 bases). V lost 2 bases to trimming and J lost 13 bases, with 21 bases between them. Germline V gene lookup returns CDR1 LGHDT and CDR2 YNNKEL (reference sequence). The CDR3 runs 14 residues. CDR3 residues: CASSQPGLSLEEYF. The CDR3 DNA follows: TGTGCCAGCAGCCAACCGGGACTTTCCCTGGAGGAATACTTC.

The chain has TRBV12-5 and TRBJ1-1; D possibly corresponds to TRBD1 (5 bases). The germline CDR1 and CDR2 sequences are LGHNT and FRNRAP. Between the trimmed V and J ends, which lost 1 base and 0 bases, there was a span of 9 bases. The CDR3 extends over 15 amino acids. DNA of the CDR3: TGTGCTAGTGGTTTGGGGGGACTCCTGAACACTGAAGCTTTCTTT. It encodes CASGLGGLLNTEAFF.

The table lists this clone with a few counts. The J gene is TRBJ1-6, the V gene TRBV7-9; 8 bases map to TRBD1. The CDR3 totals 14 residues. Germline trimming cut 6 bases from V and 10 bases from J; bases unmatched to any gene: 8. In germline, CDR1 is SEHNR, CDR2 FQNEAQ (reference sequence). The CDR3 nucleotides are TGTGCCAGCAGGTCCAGGGGGCAGGAATCACCCCTCCACTTT. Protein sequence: CASRSRGQESPLHF.

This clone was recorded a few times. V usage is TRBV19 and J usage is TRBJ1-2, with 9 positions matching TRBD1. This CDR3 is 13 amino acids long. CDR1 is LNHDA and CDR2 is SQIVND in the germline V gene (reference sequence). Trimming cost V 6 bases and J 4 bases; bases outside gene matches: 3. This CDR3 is CASRTGQGYGYTF. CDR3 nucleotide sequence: TGTGCCAGTAGGACGGGACAGGGCTATGGCTACACCTTC.

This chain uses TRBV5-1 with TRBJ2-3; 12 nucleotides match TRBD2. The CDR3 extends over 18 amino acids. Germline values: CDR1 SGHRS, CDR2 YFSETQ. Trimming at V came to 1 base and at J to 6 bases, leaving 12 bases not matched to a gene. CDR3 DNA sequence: TGCGCCAGCAGCTTGTTAACTAGCGGGGGGCCGAGGGCGGATACGCAGTATTTT. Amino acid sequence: CASSLLTSGGPRADTQYF.

The CDR3 region is CASSSGVTEAFF. The CDR3 DNA reads TGTGCCAGCTCATCAGGGGTAACTGAAGCTTTCTTT. The V gene is TRBV18, the J gene TRBJ1-1; TRBD1 is a possible D gene (6 bases). Germline V CDR1 and CDR2: KGHSH, LQKENI. Trimming cost V 5 bases and J 5 bases, with 9 bases left between them. This CDR3 region has 12 residues.

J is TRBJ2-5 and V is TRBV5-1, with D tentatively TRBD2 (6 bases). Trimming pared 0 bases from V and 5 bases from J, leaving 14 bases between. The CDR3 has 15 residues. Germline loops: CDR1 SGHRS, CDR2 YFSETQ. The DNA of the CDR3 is TGCGCCAGCAGCTTGGCCGGAGGGCGCGAGGAGACCCAGTACTTC. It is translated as CASSLAGGREETQYF.

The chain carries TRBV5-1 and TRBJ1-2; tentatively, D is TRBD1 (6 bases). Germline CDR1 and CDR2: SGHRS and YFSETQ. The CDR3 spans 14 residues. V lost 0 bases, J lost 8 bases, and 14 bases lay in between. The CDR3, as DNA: TGCGCCAGCAGCTTGGGGGACACAATTTCGGGCTACACCTTC. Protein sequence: CASSLGDTISGYTF.

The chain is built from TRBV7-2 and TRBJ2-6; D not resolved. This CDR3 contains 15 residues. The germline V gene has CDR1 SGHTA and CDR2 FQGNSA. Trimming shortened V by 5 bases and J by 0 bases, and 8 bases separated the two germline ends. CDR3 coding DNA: TGTGCCAGCAGCCTGACAAGCTCTGGGGCCAACGTCCTGACTTTC. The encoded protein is CASSLTSSGANVLTF. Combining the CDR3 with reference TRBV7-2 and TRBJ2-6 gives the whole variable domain GAGVSQSPSNKVTEKGKDVELRCDPISGHTALYWYRQSLGQGLEFLIYFQGNSAPDKSGLPSDRFSAERTGGSVSTLTIQRTQQEDSAVYLCASSLTSSGANVLTFGAGSRLTVL.

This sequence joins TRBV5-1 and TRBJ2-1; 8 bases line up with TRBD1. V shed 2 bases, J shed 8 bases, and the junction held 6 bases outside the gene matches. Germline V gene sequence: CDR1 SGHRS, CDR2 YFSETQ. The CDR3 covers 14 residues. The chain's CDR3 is CASSFRGQGYEQFF. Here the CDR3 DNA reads TGCGCCAGCAGCTTCCGTGGACAGGGTTATGAGCAGTTCTTC.

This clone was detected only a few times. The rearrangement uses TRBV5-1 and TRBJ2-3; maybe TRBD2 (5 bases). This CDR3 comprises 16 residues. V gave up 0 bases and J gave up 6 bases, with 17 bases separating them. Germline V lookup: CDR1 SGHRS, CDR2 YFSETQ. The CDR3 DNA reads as TGCGCCAGCAGCTTGGAGGGTAGCGTGTTGATTGATACGCAGTATTTT. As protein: CASSLEGSVLIDTQYF.

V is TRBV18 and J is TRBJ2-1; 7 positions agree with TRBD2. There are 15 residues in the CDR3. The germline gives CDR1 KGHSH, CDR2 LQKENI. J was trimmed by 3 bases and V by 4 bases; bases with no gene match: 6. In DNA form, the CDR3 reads TGTGCCAGCTCACTACCGGGGGGAATCTACAATGAGCAGTTCTTC. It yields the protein CASSLPGGIYNEQFF.

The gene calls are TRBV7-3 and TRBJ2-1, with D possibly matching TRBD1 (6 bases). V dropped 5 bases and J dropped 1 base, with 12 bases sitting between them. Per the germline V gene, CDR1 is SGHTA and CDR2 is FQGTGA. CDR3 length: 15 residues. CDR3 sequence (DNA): TGTGCCAGCAGCACAGAGGGGGTATCCTACAATGAGCAGTTCTTC. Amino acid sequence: CASSTEGVSYNEQFF.

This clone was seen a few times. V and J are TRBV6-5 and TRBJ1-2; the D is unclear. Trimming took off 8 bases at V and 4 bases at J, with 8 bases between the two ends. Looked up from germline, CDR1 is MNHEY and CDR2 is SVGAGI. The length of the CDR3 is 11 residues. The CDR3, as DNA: TGTGCCAGCGGAGCGACCTATGGCTACACCTTC. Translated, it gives CASGATYGYTF.

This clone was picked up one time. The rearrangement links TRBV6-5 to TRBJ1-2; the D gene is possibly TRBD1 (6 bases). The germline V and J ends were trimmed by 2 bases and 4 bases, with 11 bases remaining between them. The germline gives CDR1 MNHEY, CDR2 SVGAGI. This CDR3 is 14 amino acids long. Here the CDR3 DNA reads TGTGCCAGCAGTTACGGACGGACAGCCTATGGCTACACCTTC. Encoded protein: CASSYGRTAYGYTF.

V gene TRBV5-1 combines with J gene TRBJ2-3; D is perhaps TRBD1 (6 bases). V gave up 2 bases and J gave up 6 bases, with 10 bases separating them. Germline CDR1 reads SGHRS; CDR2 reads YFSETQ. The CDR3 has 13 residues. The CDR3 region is CASSLDRPDTQYF. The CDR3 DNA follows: TGCGCCAGCAGCTTAGACAGGCCCGATACGCAGTATTTT.

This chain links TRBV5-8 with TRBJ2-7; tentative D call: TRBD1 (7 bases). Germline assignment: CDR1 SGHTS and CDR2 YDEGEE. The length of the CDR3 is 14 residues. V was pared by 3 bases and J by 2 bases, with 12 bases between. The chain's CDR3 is CASSSQGGTYEQYF. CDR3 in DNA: TGTGCCAGCAGCTCGCAGGGGGGAACCTACGAGCAGTACTTC.